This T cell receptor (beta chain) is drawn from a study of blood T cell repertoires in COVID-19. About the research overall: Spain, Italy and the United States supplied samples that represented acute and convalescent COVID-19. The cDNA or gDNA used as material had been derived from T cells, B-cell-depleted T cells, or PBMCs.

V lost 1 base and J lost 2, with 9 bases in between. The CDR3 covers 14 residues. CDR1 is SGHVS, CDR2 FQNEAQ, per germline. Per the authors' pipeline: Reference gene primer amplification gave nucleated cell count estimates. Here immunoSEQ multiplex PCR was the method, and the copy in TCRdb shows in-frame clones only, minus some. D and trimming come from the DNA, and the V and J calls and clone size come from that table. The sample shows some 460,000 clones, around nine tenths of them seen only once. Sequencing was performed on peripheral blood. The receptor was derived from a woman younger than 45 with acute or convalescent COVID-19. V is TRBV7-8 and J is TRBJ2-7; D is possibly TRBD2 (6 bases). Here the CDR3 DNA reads TGTGCCAGCAGCTTAGTGGGGGGTGCCTACGAGCAGTACTTC. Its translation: CASSLVGGAYEQYF.